The 5 T cell receptor beta chains presented below share a single source sample, sequenced in a study of T-cell reconstitution after alpha-beta-depleted transplantation in children. For TCRbeta, the library was prepared with unique molecular identifiers. A single record per CDR3 protein comes from TCRdb applying MiXCR to the PCR reads. The table has 450,000 to 600,000 distinct CDR3 sequences, approximately 20% seen once; the top ten hold approximately 3%. Sequenced here: PBMCs from the stem cell graft donor, sampled from the stem cell graft. All receptors come from a human donor who donated a stem cell graft to a child with acute lymphoblastic leukemia.

This clonotype was counted at least ten times. This chain connects TRBV27 to TRBJ1-5; D perhaps matches TRBD1 (5 bases). Germline V lookup: CDR1 MNHEY, CDR2 SMNVEV (reference sequence). The CDR3 covers 14 residues. V was pared by 2 bases and J by 6 bases, with 11 bases between. DNA of the CDR3: TGTGCCAGCAGTTTAGGGGGGGTGGGTCAGCCCCAGCATTTT. Translation: CASSLGGVGQPQHF.

A few counts support this clonotype. J is TRBJ2-7 and V is TRBV5-1; D remains ambiguous. CDR3 length: 13 amino acids. Germline V CDR1 and CDR2: SGHRS, YFSETQ. With 4 bases removed from V and 2 bases from J, the gap between germline ends came to 10 bases. Here the CDR3 reads CASSADGPYEQYF. The CDR3 DNA is TGCGCCAGCAGCGCAGACGGCCCCTACGAGCAGTACTTC.

This clonotype was seen ten or more times. The chain carries TRBV7-2 and TRBJ2-7; no definite D call. The CDR3 runs 15 residues. Germline CDR1 reads SGHTA; CDR2 reads FQGNSA. Trimming left V 1 base short and J 2 bases short, with 12 bases between. The CDR3 bases are TGTGCCAGCAGCTTAGTTGATTCTAGTCCCTACGAGCAGTACTTC. Translating it yields CASSLVDSSPYEQYF.

This clonotype was seen a handful of times. The genes are TRBV6-1 and TRBJ2-7, with TRBD2 as a possible D gene (5 bases). Per the germline V gene, CDR1 is MNHNS and CDR2 is SASEGT. Trimming cost V 6 bases and J 6 bases, with 9 bases left between them. The CDR3 has 11 amino acids. As DNA, the CDR3 is TGTGCCAGCAGGTTAGGAGGCGAGCAGTACTTC. This gives the protein CASRLGGEQYF.

This clonotype was picked up a small number of times. The CDR3 here is CASSQRGTEELFF. The CDR3 bases are TGTGCCAGCTCACAGCGGGGTACAGAGGAGCTGTTTTTT. The rearrangement uses TRBV18 and TRBJ2-2, with TRBD2 identical over 7 bases. There are 13 residues in the CDR3. CDR1 and CDR2 (germline): KGHSH, LQKENI. Germline trimming cut 4 bases from V and 10 bases from J; bases unmatched to any gene: 6.